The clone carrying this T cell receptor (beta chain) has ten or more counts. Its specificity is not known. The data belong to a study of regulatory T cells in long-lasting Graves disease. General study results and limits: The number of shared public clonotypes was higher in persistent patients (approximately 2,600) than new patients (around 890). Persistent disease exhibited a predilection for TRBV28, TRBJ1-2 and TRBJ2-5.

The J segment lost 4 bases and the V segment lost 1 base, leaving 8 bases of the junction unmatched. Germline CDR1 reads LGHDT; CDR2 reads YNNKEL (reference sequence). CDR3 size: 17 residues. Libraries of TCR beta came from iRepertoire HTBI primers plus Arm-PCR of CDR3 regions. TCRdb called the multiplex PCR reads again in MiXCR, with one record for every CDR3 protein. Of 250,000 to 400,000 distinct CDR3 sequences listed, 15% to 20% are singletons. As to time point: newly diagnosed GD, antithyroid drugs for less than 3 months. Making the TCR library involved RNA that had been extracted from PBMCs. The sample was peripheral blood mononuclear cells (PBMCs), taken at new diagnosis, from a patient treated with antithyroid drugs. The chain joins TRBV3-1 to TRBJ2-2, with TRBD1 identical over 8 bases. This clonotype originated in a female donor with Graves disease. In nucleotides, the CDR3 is TGTGCCAGCAGCCAAGTTGTTGGACAGGGCTTCACCGGGGAGCTGTTTTTT. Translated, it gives CASSQVVGQGFTGELFF.